The present T cell receptor (beta chain) was sequenced within a study of beta chain features in type 1 diabetes. The wider study: Researchers looked at some 110 million sorted cells across all samples. Findings and caveats of the study: Overrepresentation of cells with high TCR expression could result from cDNA sequencing. For patients, the naive, central memory and Treg TCRB repertoires appeared more alike than for healthy donors.

In regard to this clone: Its antigen is as yet unknown.

V was pared by 5 bases and J by 0 bases, with 7 bases of the junction left unmatched. The CDR3 runs 16 residues. Germline-derived CDR1 and CDR2 are SGHTA and FQGNSA. The entirety of the isolated RNA underwent reverse transcription, so expressed TCRB transcripts were sequenced. The table came from immunoSEQ multiplex PCR; TCRdb's copy has only in-frame clones and leaves some out. The sample shows under 300,000 clones, 8% of them seen only once. The chain employs TRBV7-2 and TRBJ2-1; 7 bases map to TRBD1. Sequencing was done on a sample of central memory CD4+ T cells from blood. The receptor comes from a young woman in good health. Here the CDR3 reads CASSHARGSSYNEQFF. The CDR3 coding sequence is TGTGCCAGCAGCCACGCCAGGGGGAGCTCCTACAATGAGCAGTTCTTC.